This is a list of T cell receptor beta chains from one sample in a study of blood T cells in healthy people across ages. TCRdb fed the 5' RACE reads into MiXCR, producing one record per CDR3 protein. Altogether around 780,000 distinct CDR3 sequences are present, roughly 50% being singletons, with the ten largest covering 20% to 30%. The sample consisted of blood. The receptor set was obtained from a man in his forties in good health. The CDR3 runs from the conserved cysteine through the conserved F or W. A D gene is named only where the DNA matches it firmly. The size field is filled for only some rows; it gives once, few, many or a size class.

d_gene	abundance	v_gene	j_gene	CDR3nt	CDR3aa
.	.	TRBV28	TRBJ2-7	TGTGCCAGCAGTTTAAGCCCTAAATGGATGTCCTCCGAGCAGTACTTC	CASSLSPKWMSSEQYF
.	.	TRBV7-9	TRBJ2-6	TGTGCCAGCAGCTTATTTGGCCTTCCGAGGCGTGGGGCCAACGTCCTGACTTTC	CASSLFGLPRRGANVLTF
.	.	TRBV6-1	TRBJ2-1	TGTGCCAGCAGTGAAGGTGGACCGGCGGATGAGCAGTTCTTC	CASSEGGPADEQFF
.	few	TRBV6-1	TRBJ1-6	TGTGCCTTGTCTGGGGACAATTCACCCCTCCACTTT	CALSGDNSPLHF
.	.	TRBV4-1	TRBJ2-5	TGCGCCAGCAGCCGAAGGGTCCAAGAGACCCAGTACTTC	CASSRRVQETQYF
.	once	TRBV20-1	TRBJ2-3	TGCAGTGCATACTCTATGGGGACAGATACGCAGTATTTT	CSAYSMGTDTQYF
.	.	TRBV6-6	TRBJ1-2	TGTGCCAGCAGTTACTTGGAGGGTTCTGGCGGCTACACCTTC	CASSYLEGSGGYTF
.	.	TRBV11-1	TRBJ2-7	TGTGCCAGCAGCGGTGCGTCCATACGCGAGCAGTACTTC	CASSGASIREQYF
.	.	TRBV28	TRBJ2-7	TGTGCCAGCAGTTTATCATCCAGGGTTGGCGAGCAGTACTTC	CASSLSSRVGEQYF
.	few	TRBV3-1	TRBJ1-1	TGTGCCAGCAGCCAACGGAGGACAGCGTACACTGAAGCTTTCTTT	CASSQRRTAYTEAFF
.	few	TRBV20-1	TRBJ2-3	TGCAGTGCTAGATGGGACAGCACAGATACGCAGTATTTT	CSARWDSTDTQYF
.	once	TRBV7-2	TRBJ2-5	TGTGCCAGCAGCTCAGGCCTCCTTCGACGGGGCCAAGAGACCCAGTACTTC	CASSSGLLRRGQETQYF
.	few	TRBV4-2	TRBJ2-2	TGTGCCAGCAGCCAAGATCTTGGGACTACCGGGGAGCTGTTTTTT	CASSQDLGTTGELFF
.	.	TRBV10-3	TRBJ2-7	TGTGCCATCAGTGATTTGAGACAATACTCCTACGAGCAGTACTTC	CAISDLRQYSYEQYF
TRBD1	.	TRBV11-2	TRBJ1-2	TGTGCCAGCAGCTTAGATCGGGGGACAGTAAGGTCAGATCGGAACTATGGCTACACCTTC	CASSLDRGTVRSDRNYGYTF
TRBD1	few	TRBV7-3	TRBJ2-3	TGTGCCAGCAGCTTATTCGGGACAGGGGTTACAGATACGCAGTATTTT	CASSLFGTGVTDTQYF
TRBD1	.	TRBV6-1	TRBJ1-5	TGTGCCAGCAGTGAGTACAGGGGCGACTTTATCAATCAGCCCCAGCATTTT	CASSEYRGDFINQPQHF
.	.	TRBV7-9	TRBJ1-1	TGTGCTGCCCAGGGAGGGAATTCCCTAGCTTTCTTT	CAAQGGNSLAFF
.	few	TRBV12-3/TRBV12-4	TRBJ2-7	TGTGCCAGCAGACAGGCGGGACCTACTTCCTACGAGCAGTACTTC	CASRQAGPTSYEQYF
TRBD2	.	TRBV15	TRBJ2-3	TGTGCCACCAGCATCGGGACTATGAGCACAGATACGCAGTATTTT	CATSIGTMSTDTQYF
.	.	TRBV7-8	TRBJ1-2	TGTGCCAGCATCAAACGCCGAGGTCCGGGGCTCCCCTTAATTGGCTACACCTTC	CASIKRRGPGLPLIGYTF
.	.	TRBV6-5	TRBJ2-1	TGTGCCAGCACGGGAGATGTCCATGAGCAGTTCTTC	CASTGDVHEQFF
TRBD2	few	TRBV12-3/TRBV12-4	TRBJ2-3	TGTGCCAGCAGTTCCTATTTGACTAGCGGTCTTAACCCAGGATCGCAGTATTTT	CASSSYLTSGLNPGSQYF
.	.	TRBV20-1	TRBJ2-7	TGCAGTGCTTGGATTCCATCAGGGAGCCACATAACCTACGAGCAGTACTTC	CSAWIPSGSHITYEQYF
TRBD1	many	TRBV5-1	TRBJ2-5	TGCGCCAGCAGCTTAACAGGGGGCGGAGAGACCCAGTACTTC	CASSLTGGGETQYF
.	.	TRBV28	TRBJ2-7	TGTGCCAGCAGTCGACAGGGAGGATGGGGCGAGCAGTACTTC	CASSRQGGWGEQYF
.	.	TRBV12-3/TRBV12-4	TRBJ2-3	TGTGCCAGCAGCCCTGGTGGAGTAACGGCAGATACGCAGTATTTT	CASSPGGVTADTQYF
.	.	TRBV28	TRBJ1-1	TGTGCCAGCAGTTCTTTTTGGCAGGGGACCAACACTGAAGCTTTCTTT	CASSSFWQGTNTEAFF
.	few	TRBV12-3/TRBV12-4	TRBJ2-1	TGTGCCAGCAGAAAGGGAAGCTCCTACAATGAGCAGTTCTTC	CASRKGSSYNEQFF
.	once	TRBV7-2	TRBJ2-1	TGTGCCAGCAGCTTATCTTGGGCAGGGAATGAGCAGTTCTTC	CASSLSWAGNEQFF
.	.	TRBV14	TRBJ2-1	TGTGCCAGCAGCCAAGACTATTACAATGAGCAGTTCTTC	CASSQDYYNEQFF
TRBD2	.	TRBV9	TRBJ2-4	TGTGCCAGCAGCGTACACCCCGGGCGGGGGAACATTCAGTACTTC	CASSVHPGRGNIQYF
TRBD1	few	TRBV10-3	TRBJ2-2	TGTGCCATCAGCCGGGACAGGGACACCGGGGAGCTGTTTTTT	CAISRDRDTGELFF
.	.	TRBV29-1	TRBJ2-1	TGCAGCTGGAGGGGGGCAAACAATGAGCAGTTCTTC	CSWRGANNEQFF
TRBD2	.	TRBV5-1	TRBJ2-3	TGCGCCAGCTTATTGACTAGCGGGGGAGATACGCAGTATTTT	CASLLTSGGDTQYF
TRBD1	few	TRBV4-2	TRBJ2-1	TGTGCCAGCAGCCTAATCCCGGGACAGGGAACTTTTTCCAAGCCTTACAATGAGCAGTTCTTC	CASSLIPGQGTFSKPYNEQFF
.	once	TRBV12-3/TRBV12-4	TRBJ1-1	TGTGCCAGCAGTTTTCGGGCAACCAAAACACAGGCTTTCTTT	CASSFRATKTQAFF
.	.	TRBV12-3/TRBV12-4	TRBJ1-6	TGTGCCAGCAGCACTAACGACGGTAATTCACCCCTCCACTTT	CASSTNDGNSPLHF
TRBD1	.	TRBV20-1	TRBJ2-4	TGCAGTGCTAGAATCTACAGGGGTACGGACATTCAGTACTTC	CSARIYRGTDIQYF
.	.	TRBV11-2	TRBJ1-6	TGTGCCAGCAGCCTATGGTGGCAGGGTTTATCCGTCCACTCGGGGGGACATAATTCACCCCTCCACTTT	CASSLWWQGLSVHSGGHNSPLHF
TRBD1	.	TRBV29-1	TRBJ2-1	TGCAGCGACGCTCTGACAGGGCTTTACAATGAGCAGTTCTTC	CSDALTGLYNEQFF